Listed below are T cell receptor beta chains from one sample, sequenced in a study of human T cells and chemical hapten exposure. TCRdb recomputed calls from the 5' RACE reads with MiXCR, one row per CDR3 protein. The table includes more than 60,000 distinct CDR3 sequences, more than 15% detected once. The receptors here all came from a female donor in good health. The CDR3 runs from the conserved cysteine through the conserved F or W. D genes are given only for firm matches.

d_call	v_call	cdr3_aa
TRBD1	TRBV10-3	CAIRDRLTDNEQFF
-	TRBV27	CASSFQTDSPLHF
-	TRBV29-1	CSSQRASSDTQYF
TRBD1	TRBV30	CAWAQGAVQPQHF
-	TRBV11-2	CASSSIQGSSYNEQFF
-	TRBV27	CASSLTRSTDTQYF
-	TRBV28	CASSLSEGGWGLSTDTQYF
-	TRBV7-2	CASSLERGLGPRIF
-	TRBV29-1	CSVVVQGKGEKLFF
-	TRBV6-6	CASSYSYGGHSYNEQFF
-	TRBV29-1	CSVEVRGSRTEAFF
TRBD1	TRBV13	CASSRGTGGQETQYF
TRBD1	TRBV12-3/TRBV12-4	CANSETGPRNEQFF
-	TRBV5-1	CASTRQAGANTEAFF
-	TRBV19	CASGTASRYGYTF
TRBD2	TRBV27	CASSTLLAGVLNEQFF
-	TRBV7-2	CASSFERFSYEQYF
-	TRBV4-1	CASSPHRENTEAFF
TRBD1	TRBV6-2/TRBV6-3	CASSYGDRGREDEQYF
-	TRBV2	CASSEPSGRPSGNTIYF
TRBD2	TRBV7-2	CASSLPQVPSGGPYEQYF
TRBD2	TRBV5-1	CASSLATSGSTDTQYF
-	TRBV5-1	CASTASGTDTQYF
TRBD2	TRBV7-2	CASSPYSPQRDYNEQFF